This TCR beta chain stems from a study of cytomegalovirus exposure and HLA in healthy donors. PCR was performed using 60 Vbeta and 13 Jbeta primers. Data came from immunoSEQ multiplex PCR; TCRdb stores just in-frame clones and leaves some out. This sample yields some 180,000 clones, of which approximately 80% are seen a single time; 1% to 1.5% belongs to the top ten. This clone was observed a few times. The sequencing input was PBMCs. The source of this sequence is a girl aged 2 to 9 in good health and CMV-seropositive.

In DNA form, the CDR3 reads TGTGCCAGCAGCACGGACAGTTCAGATACGCAGTATTTT. Amino acid sequence: CASSTDSSDTQYF. This chain joins TRBV7-3 and TRBJ2-3; D might be TRBD1 (6 bases). This CDR3 region has 13 residues. The germline V gene encodes CDR1 SGHTA and CDR2 FQGTGA. Trimming shortened V by 5 bases and J by 4 bases, and 10 bases separated the two germline ends.